This TCR beta chain was identified in a study of cytomegalovirus exposure and HLA in healthy donors. In germline, CDR1 is SGHRS, CDR2 YFSETQ. The V end lost 0 bases, the J end lost 0 bases, and 27 bases lay between the germline ends. The CDR3 extends over 22 amino acids. 13 Jbeta primers and 60 Vbeta primers were used for the PCR. The protocol was immunoSEQ multiplex PCR, while the TCRdb copy is restricted to in-frame clones and leaves out a portion. Among fewer than 200,000 clones, about four fifths were seen once, and the ten largest hold approximately 4.5%. This TCR derives from a man aged 25 to 45 in good health and CMV-seronegative. The chain carries TRBV5-1 and TRBJ2-2, with a possible D match to TRBD1 (5 bases). Source material: PBMCs. The CDR3: CASSLEGQRQSLLDPNTGELFF. Written as DNA, the CDR3 is TGCGCCAGCAGCTTGGAAGGACAACGGCAGAGTCTCCTGGATCCGAACACCGGGGAGCTGTTTTTT.